The 28 T cell receptor beta chains below come from one sample, sequenced in a study of siplizumab effects on memory and regulatory T cells. The data were produced by immunoSEQ multiplex PCR, yet TCRdb's version contains in-frame clones alone and is incomplete. The sample carries some 100,000 clones, about 90% recorded once. Sequencing used Tregs sorted from blood. These receptors originate from a human donor in good health.

V usage is TRBV6-6 and J usage is TRBJ2-1; TRBD2 aligns across 14 bases. The trim removed 7 bases at V and 6 bases at J, leaving 8 bases unmatched. Looked up from germline, CDR1 is MNHNY and CDR2 is SVGAGI (reference sequence). The CDR3 has 16 residues. CDR3 protein: CASTQTSGRASNEQFF. The CDR3 DNA is TGTGCCAGCACCCAGACTAGCGGGAGGGCAAGCAATGAGCAGTTCTTC.

The chain carries TRBV5-1 and TRBJ2-1; TRBD2 matches 8 bases. The germline V gene encodes CDR1 SGHRS and CDR2 YFSETQ. The CDR3 has 15 amino acids. Trimming cost V 4 bases and J 6 bases; bases outside gene matches: 9. Here the CDR3 reads CASSPASGSGNEQFF. The CDR3 region has the DNA TGCGCCAGCAGCCCGGCCAGCGGGAGCGGCAATGAGCAGTTCTTC.

The rearrangement links TRBV5-5 to TRBJ1-5; a possible D gene is TRBD1 (6 bases). V lost 3 bases and J lost 11, with 15 bases in between. Germline loops: CDR1 SGHKS, CDR2 YYEKEE (reference sequence). CDR3 size: 13 residues. As DNA, the CDR3 is TGTGCCAGCAGCTGGACGGGGACATCGGCCCAGCATTTT. This codes for CASSWTGTSAQHF.

This clone has just one count. The J gene is TRBJ2-1, the V gene TRBV4-1; TRBD2 agrees at 12 bases. J lost 3 bases, V lost 4 bases, and 4 bases had no gene match. CDR3 size: 16 residues. The V gene's germline CDR1 is MGHRA and CDR2 YSYEKL. The DNA for the CDR3 is TGCGCCAGCAGCCCTAGCGGGGGGGCCGGCTACAATGAGCAGTTCTTC. Its protein product is CASSPSGGAGYNEQFF.

This clone was seen just once. V is TRBV4-2 and J is TRBJ2-7, with TRBD1 matching over 7 bases. The CDR3 has 14 amino acids. V lost 0 bases and J lost 2; bases outside the gene matches: 1. Germline-derived CDR1 and CDR2 are LGHNA and YNFKEQ. CDR3: CASSQDDRAYEQYF. The CDR3 coding sequence is TGTGCCAGCAGCCAAGATGACAGGGCCTACGAGCAGTACTTC.

This sequence joins TRBV7-9 and TRBJ1-1, with D perhaps TRBD1 (5 bases). Germline V gene data show CDR1 as SEHNR and CDR2 as FQNEAQ (reference sequence). This CDR3 spans 12 amino acids. Trimming cost V 11 bases and J 0 bases, with 10 bases left between them. The CDR3 nucleotides are TGTGCCTTGGCAGGGTTGAACACTGAAGCTTTCTTT. Amino acid sequence: CALAGLNTEAFF.

This clone was counted a single time. CDR3 DNA sequence: TGTGCCAGCAGCCCGACACATAATGAAAAACTGTTTTTT. It is translated as CASSPTHNEKLFF. The rearrangement joins TRBV7-9 to TRBJ1-4, with D uncertain. Germline V gives CDR1 SEHNR, CDR2 FQNEAQ (reference sequence). The V end was cut by 5 bases, the J end by 4 bases, with 8 bases between. The CDR3 length is 13 residues.

This clone was picked up a small number of times. The chain uses TRBV10-3 and TRBJ1-2; D remains ambiguous. Trimming took 5 bases from V and 8 from J, leaving 15 bases between them. Germline lookup yields CDR1 ENHRY and CDR2 SYGVKD. This CDR3 is 13 amino acids long. The CDR3 bases are TGTGCCATCAGTAGAAACAGAATTGAGGGCTACACCTTC. Encoded protein: CAISRNRIEGYTF.

This sequence joins TRBV19 and TRBJ1-1, with D possibly matching TRBD1 (6 bases). The CDR3 is 12 residues long. The germline V gene has CDR1 LNHDA and CDR2 SQIVND (reference sequence). With 7 bases removed from V and 9 bases from J, the gap between germline ends came to 15 bases. CDR3 protein: CASIGGKTQAFF. The CDR3 DNA follows: TGTGCCAGTATAGGGGGGAAGACTCAAGCTTTCTTT.

This clone was seen a single time. V is TRBV5-6 and J is TRBJ2-3, with 11 bases fitting TRBD2. This CDR3 comprises 16 residues. Germline V CDR1 and CDR2: SGHDT, YYEEEE. Unmatched junction bases numbered 1, after V lost 1 base and J lost 0 bases. This CDR3 is CASSLRLAGSTDTQYF. DNA for the CDR3: TGTGCCAGCAGCTTGAGACTAGCGGGAAGCACAGATACGCAGTATTTT.

V usage is TRBV16 and J usage is TRBJ2-5; TRBD1 aligns across 8 bases. The CDR3 covers 16 residues. CDR1 is KGHSY and CDR2 is FQNENV in the germline V gene. The V segment lost 5 bases and the J segment 6 bases; nucleotides outside the gene matches: 14. The CDR3 region is CASSTTPDREIKTQYF. CDR3 nucleotide sequence: TGTGCCAGCAGCACTACCCCGGACAGGGAGATAAAGACCCAGTACTTC. The whole variable domain, filled in from reference TRBV16 and TRBJ2-5, reads GEEVAQTPKHLVRGEGQKAKLYCAPIKGHSYVFWYQQVLKNEFKFLISFQNENVFDETGMPKERFSAKCLPNSPCSLEIQATKLEDSAVYFCASSTTPDREIKTQYFGPGTRLLVL.

V is TRBV15 and J is TRBJ2-1; D is unclear. V was shortened by 0 bases and J by 15 bases, with 15 bases between the two germline ends. This CDR3 is built from 13 residues. Germline lookup yields CDR1 LNHNV and CDR2 YYDKDF (reference sequence). As DNA, the CDR3 is TGTGCCACCAGCAGAGATTTAGCTAACCGGCGGTTCTTC. Residues: CATSRDLANRRFF.

CDR3 amino acids: CASSQPRNSGANVLTF. In nucleotides, the CDR3 is TGCGCCAGCAGCCAACCACGAAACTCTGGGGCCAACGTCCTGACTTTC. The chain has TRBV4-1 and TRBJ2-6; D ambiguous. Trimming removed 2 bases from V and 0 bases from J, with 8 bases in between. Germline assignment: CDR1 MGHRA and CDR2 YSYEKL. The CDR3 is 16 residues long.

The rearrangement uses TRBV4-1 and TRBJ1-1; 7 nucleotides align to TRBD1. After removal of 0 bases from V and 11 bases from J, the junction contained 9 bases not matched to a gene. CDR3 length: 14 residues. Germline CDR1 MGHRA, CDR2 YSYEKL. CDR3 sequence reads: CASSQDLQGRRAFF. The CDR3 DNA is TGCGCCAGCAGCCAAGATTTACAGGGGCGTAGGGCTTTCTTT.

This CDR3 is CASSLVPGTGTYEQYF. CDR3 bases: TGCGCCAGCAGCTTGGTTCCCGGGACAGGGACCTACGAGCAGTACTTC. V usage is TRBV5-1 and J usage is TRBJ2-7, with 9 bases matching TRBD1. CDR1 and CDR2 from the germline V gene are SGHRS and YFSETQ. V trimming: 0 bases; J trimming: 2 bases; junction bases outside the gene matches: 6. The CDR3 has 16 residues. The full variable domain, its missing parts supplied by reference TRBV5-1 and TRBJ2-7, is KAGVTQTPRYLIKTRGQQVTLSCSPISGHRSVSWYQQTPGQGLQFLFEYFSETQRNKGNFPGRFSGRQFSNSRSEMNVSTLELGDSALYLCASSLVPGTGTYEQYFGPGTRLTVT.

J is TRBJ2-5 and V is TRBV5-1; 7 nucleotides align to TRBD2. The ends lost 4 bases at V and 5 bases at J; junction bases unmatched: 8. Germline V gives CDR1 SGHRS, CDR2 YFSETQ. The CDR3 has 14 residues. The CDR3 here is CASSPRAGDETQYF. The CDR3 nucleotides read TGCGCCAGCAGCCCTCGGGCGGGGGATGAGACCCAGTACTTC.

This chain links TRBV6-5 with TRBJ2-7, with D possibly matching TRBD1 (6 bases). CDR3 size: 15 residues. Trimming left V 0 bases short and J 3 bases short, with 12 bases between. Per the germline V gene, CDR1 is MNHEY and CDR2 is SVGAGI. CDR3 sequence: CASSYSRRQDYEQYF. The DNA of the CDR3 is TGTGCCAGCAGTTACTCGAGGCGACAGGACTACGAGCAGTACTTC.

The chain carries TRBV9 and TRBJ2-1, with TRBD2 matching over 8 bases. The V and J ends lost 0 bases and 6 bases, in that order; junction bases with no gene match: 5. Germline lookup yields CDR1 SGDLS and CDR2 YYNGEE. The CDR3 is 15 amino acids. The CDR3 DNA reads as TGTGCCAGCAGCGTAGGGGTGACTAGCGTCAATGAGCAGTTCTTC. Its translation is CASSVGVTSVNEQFF.

V gene TRBV7-9 combines with J gene TRBJ1-6, with D tentatively TRBD1 (6 bases). Germline CDR1 and CDR2: SEHNR and FQNEAQ (reference sequence). Trimming removed 0 bases from V and 10 bases from J, with 13 bases in between. The CDR3 runs 15 residues. CDR3 residues: CASSLAGGAGSPLHF. The CDR3 DNA sequence: TGTGCCAGCAGCTTAGCCGGGGGCGCTGGCTCACCCCTCCACTTT.

V and J are TRBV2 and TRBJ2-7; 9 nucleotides align to TRBD1. Germline V gene sequence: CDR1 SNHLY, CDR2 FYNNEI. The CDR3 has 13 amino acids. V trimming: 11 bases; J trimming: 2 bases; junction bases outside the gene matches: 7. The CDR3 DNA reads TGTGCCGGGTCTGGGACAGGGACCTACGAGCAGTACTTC. Protein sequence: CAGSGTGTYEQYF. The variable domain in full, completed from reference TRBV2 and TRBJ2-7, reads EPEVTQTPSHQVTQMGQEVILRCVPISNHLYFYWYRQILGQKVEFLVSFYNNEISEKSEIFDDQFSVERPDGSNFTLKIRSTKLEDSAMYFCAGSGTGTYEQYFGPGTRLTVT.

The V call is TRBV7-9, the J call TRBJ1-1; D unresolved. Germline-derived CDR1 and CDR2 are SEHNR and FQNEAQ (reference sequence). Trimming shortened V by 5 bases and J by 1 base, and 8 bases separated the two germline ends. This CDR3 is 13 amino acids long. CDR3 protein: CASSPTPNTEAFF. The CDR3 nucleotides are TGTGCCAGCAGCCCAACACCGAACACTGAAGCTTTCTTT. Full variable domain (remainder filled in from reference TRBV7-9 and TRBJ1-1): DTGVSQNPRHKITKRGQNVTFRCDPISEHNRLYWYRQTLGQGPEFLTYFQNEAQLEKSRLLSDRFSAERPKGSFSTLEIQRTEQGDSAMYLCASSPTPNTEAFFGQGTRLTVV.

This clone was detected once. The chain recombines TRBV5-1 with TRBJ2-7; D call uncertain. The CDR3 runs to 13 residues. Germline CDR1 and CDR2: SGHRS and YFSETQ. V was trimmed by 0 bases and J by 4 bases, leaving 8 bases between them. CDR3 residues: CASSLGPEYEQYF. The CDR3 coding sequence is TGCGCCAGCAGCTTGGGGCCAGAGTACGAGCAGTACTTC.

V is TRBV6-6 and J is TRBJ1-3; D is unclear. This CDR3 is built from 16 residues. Trimming stripped 6 bases from V and 0 bases from J, with 15 bases between. Germline CDR1 is MNHNY and CDR2 is SVGAGI (reference sequence). The CDR3 nucleotides are TGTGCCAGCAGGTACCATAGTTTGGGCTCTGGAAACACCATATATTTT. This gives the protein CASRYHSLGSGNTIYF.

A note on this clone: Relative to the germline gene, one junction end is altered; a read error may explain this. V and J are TRBV19 and TRBJ1-5, with D tentatively TRBD1 (5 bases). The CDR3 runs 15 residues. Germline CDR1 reads LNHDA; CDR2 reads SQIVND (reference sequence). CDR3 in DNA: TGTGCCAGTTCCATAGGGGCGGCTAGCAATCGGCCCCAGCATTTT. Translation: CASSIGAASNRPQHF. Drawing the rest from reference TRBV19 and TRBJ1-5, the complete variable domain is DGGITQSPKYLFRKEGQNVTLSCEQNLNHDAMYWYRQDPGQGLRLIYYSQIVNDFQKGDIAEGYSVSREKKESFPLTVTSAQKNPTAFYLCASSIGAASNRPQHFGDGTRLSIL.

The CDR3 DNA is TGTGCCAGCACCGTGGGGGGAGGCACAGATACGCAGTATTTT. Translation gives CASTVGGGTDTQYF. The chain has TRBV28 and TRBJ2-3, with a tentative D call TRBD2 (6 bases). Germline V gives CDR1 MDHEN, CDR2 SYDVKM. The CDR3 totals 14 residues. The V end lost 7 bases, the J end lost 1 base, and 12 bases lay between the germline ends.

The V and J genes are TRBV5-1 and TRBJ2-1; D unresolved. This CDR3 has 14 amino acids. Trimming shortened V by 0 bases and J by 4 bases, and 8 bases separated the two germline ends. Germline V gene sequence: CDR1 SGHRS, CDR2 YFSETQ. CDR3 nucleotides: TGCGCCAGCAGCTTGGACAACGTTTACAATGAGCAGTTCTTC. This gives the protein CASSLDNVYNEQFF.

V usage is TRBV11-2 and J usage is TRBJ2-7; D perhaps matches TRBD2 (6 bases). The CDR3 contains 16 residues. Trimming took off 5 bases at V and 6 bases at J, with 23 bases between the two ends. CDR1 is SGHAT, CDR2 FQNNGV, per germline. DNA for the CDR3: TGTGCCAGCAGCCGAACGACTAGTCTTAAGCAAGGCGAGCAGTACTTC. This encodes CASSRTTSLKQGEQYF.

The rearrangement links TRBV19 to TRBJ2-2, with 7 bases lining up with TRBD1. The trim removed 3 bases at V and 1 base at J, leaving 2 bases unmatched. Per germline, CDR1 LNHDA and CDR2 SQIVND (reference sequence). The CDR3 runs to 15 residues. The CDR3 nucleotides read TGTGCCAGTAGTATGAGACAGGGGAACACCGGGGAGCTGTTTTTT. The encoded protein is CASSMRQGNTGELFF.